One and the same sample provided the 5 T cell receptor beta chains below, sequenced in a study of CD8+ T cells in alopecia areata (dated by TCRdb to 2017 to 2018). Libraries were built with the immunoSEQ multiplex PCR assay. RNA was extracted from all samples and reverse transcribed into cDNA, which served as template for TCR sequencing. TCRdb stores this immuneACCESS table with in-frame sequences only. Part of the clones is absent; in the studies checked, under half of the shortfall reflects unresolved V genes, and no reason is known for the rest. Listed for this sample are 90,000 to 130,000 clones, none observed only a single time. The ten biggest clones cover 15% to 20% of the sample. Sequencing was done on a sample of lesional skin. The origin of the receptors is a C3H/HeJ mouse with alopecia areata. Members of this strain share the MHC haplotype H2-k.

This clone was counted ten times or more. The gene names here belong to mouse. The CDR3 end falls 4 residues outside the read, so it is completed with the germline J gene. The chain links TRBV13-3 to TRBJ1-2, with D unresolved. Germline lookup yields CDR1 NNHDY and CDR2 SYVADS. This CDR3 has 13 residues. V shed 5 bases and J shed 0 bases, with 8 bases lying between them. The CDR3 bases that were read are TGTGCCAGCAGCCACAGCACAAACTCC. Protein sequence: CASSHSTNS. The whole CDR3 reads CASSHSTNSDYTF.

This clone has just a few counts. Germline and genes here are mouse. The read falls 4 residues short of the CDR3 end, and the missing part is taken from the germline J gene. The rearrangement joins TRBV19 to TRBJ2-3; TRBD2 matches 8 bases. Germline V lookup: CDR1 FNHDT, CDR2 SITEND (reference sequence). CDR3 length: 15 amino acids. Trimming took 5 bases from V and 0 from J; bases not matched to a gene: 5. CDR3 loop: CASSAGGPSAETLYF. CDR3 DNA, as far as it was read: TGTGCCAGCAGCGCTGGGGGGCCTAGTGCAGAA.

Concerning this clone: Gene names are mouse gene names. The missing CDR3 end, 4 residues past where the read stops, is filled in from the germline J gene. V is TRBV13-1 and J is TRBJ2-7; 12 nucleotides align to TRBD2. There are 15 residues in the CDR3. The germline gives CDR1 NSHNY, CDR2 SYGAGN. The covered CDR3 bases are TGTGCCAGCAGTGAGCGGGACTGGGGGGAATAT. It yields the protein CASSERDWGEY. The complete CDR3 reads CASSERDWGEYEQYF.

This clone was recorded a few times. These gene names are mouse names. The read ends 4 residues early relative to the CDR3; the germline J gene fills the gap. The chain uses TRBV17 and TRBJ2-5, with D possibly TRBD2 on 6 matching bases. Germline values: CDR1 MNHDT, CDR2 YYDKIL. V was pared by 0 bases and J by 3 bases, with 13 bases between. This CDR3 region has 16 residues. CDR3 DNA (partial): TGTGCTAGCAGTAGAGATCCCTCTGGGGTGCAAGAC. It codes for CASSRDPSGVQD. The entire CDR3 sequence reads CASSRDPSGVQDTQYF.

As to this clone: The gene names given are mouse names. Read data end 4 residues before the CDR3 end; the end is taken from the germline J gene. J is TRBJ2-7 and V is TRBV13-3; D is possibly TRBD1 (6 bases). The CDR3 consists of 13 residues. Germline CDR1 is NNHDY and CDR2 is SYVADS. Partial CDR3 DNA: TGTGCCAGCAGTGGGCGGACAGTATAT. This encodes CASSGRTVY. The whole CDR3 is CASSGRTVYEQYF.